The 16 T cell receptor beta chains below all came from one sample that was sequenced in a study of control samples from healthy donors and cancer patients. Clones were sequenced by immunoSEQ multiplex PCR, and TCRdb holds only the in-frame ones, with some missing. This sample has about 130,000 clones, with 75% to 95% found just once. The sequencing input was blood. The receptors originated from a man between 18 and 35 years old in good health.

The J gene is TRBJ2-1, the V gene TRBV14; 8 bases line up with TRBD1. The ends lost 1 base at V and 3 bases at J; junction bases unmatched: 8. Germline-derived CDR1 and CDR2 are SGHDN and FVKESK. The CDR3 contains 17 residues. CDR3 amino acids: CASSQGDRTTVYNEQFF. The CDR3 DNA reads TGTGCCAGCAGCCAAGGGGACAGGACCACTGTCTACAATGAGCAGTTCTTC.

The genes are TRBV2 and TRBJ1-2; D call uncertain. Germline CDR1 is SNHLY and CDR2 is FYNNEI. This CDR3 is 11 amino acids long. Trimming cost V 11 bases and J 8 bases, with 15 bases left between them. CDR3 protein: CASRLGSGYTF. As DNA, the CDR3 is TGTGCCTCGAGACTGGGGTCCGGCTACACCTTC. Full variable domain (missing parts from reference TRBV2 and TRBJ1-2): EPEVTQTPSHQVTQMGQEVILRCVPISNHLYFYWYRQILGQKVEFLVSFYNNEISEKSEIFDDQFSVERPDGSNFTLKIRSTKLEDSAMYFCASRLGSGYTFGSGTRLTVV.

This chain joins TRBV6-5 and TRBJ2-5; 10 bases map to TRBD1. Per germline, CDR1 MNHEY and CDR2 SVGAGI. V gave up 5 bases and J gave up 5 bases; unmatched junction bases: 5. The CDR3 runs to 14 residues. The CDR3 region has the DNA TGTGCCAGCAGTAAGACAGGGGGCGGGGAGACCCAGTACTTC. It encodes CASSKTGGGETQYF.

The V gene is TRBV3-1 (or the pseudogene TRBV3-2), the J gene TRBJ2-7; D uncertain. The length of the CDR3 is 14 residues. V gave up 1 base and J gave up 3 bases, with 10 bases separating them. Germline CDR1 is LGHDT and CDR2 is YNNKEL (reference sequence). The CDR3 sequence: CASSQAPSSYEQYV. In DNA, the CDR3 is TGTGCCAGCAGCCAAGCCCCGTCTAGCTACGAGCAGTACGTC.

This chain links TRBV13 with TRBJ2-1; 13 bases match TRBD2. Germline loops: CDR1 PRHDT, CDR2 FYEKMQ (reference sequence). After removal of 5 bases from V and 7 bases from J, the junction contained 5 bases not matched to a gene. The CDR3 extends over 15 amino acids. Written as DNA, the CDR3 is TGTGCCAGCAGCCTACTAGCGGGGGGGCTGAATGAGCAGTTCTTC. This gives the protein CASSLLAGGLNEQFF.

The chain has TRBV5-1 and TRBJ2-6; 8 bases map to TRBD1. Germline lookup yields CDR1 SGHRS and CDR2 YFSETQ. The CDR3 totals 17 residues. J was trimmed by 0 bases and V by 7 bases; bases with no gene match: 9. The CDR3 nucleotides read TGCGCCAGCGGCCAGGGACAGGTGATCTCTGGGGCCAACGTCCTGACTTTC. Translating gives CASGQGQVISGANVLTF.

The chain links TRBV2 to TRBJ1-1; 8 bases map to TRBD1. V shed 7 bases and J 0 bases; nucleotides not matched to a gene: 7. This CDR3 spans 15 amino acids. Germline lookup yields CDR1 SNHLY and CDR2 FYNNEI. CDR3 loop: CASKGRTGLNTEAFF. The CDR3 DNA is TGTGCCAGCAAAGGTAGGACAGGGTTGAACACTGAAGCTTTCTTT.

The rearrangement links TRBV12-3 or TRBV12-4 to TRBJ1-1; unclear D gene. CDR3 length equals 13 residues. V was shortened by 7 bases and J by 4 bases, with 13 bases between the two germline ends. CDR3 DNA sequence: TGTGCCAGCACCGATTTTCCGGGCACTGAAGCTTTCTTT. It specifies CASTDFPGTEAFF.

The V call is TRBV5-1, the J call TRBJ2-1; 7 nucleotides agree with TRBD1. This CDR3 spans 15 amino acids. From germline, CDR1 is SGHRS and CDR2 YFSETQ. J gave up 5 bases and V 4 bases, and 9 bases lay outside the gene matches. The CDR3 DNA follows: TGCGCCAGCAGCCAAATGACAGGGCCCAACAATGAGCAGTTCTTC. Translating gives CASSQMTGPNNEQFF.

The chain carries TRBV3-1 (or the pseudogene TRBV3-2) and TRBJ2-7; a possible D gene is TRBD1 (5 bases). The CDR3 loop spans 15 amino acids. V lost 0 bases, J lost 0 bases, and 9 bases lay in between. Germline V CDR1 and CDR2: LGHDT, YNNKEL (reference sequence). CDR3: CASSQDLTVSYEQYF. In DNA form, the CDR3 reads TGTGCCAGCAGCCAAGATCTGACAGTCTCCTACGAGCAGTACTTC.

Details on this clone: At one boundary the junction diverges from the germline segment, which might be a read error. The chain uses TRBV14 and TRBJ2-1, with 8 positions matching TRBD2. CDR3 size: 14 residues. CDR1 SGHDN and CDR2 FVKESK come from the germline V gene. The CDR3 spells CASSQDGSGLVRIF. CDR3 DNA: TGTGCCAGCAGCCAAGATGGGTCGGGACTAGTGCGAATCTTC.

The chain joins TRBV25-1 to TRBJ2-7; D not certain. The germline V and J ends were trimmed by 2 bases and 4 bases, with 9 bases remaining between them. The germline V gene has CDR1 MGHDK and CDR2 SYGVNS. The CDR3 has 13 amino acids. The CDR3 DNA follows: TGTGCCAGCAGTGAAAAGGGATATTACGAGCAGTACTTC. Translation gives CASSEKGYYEQYF.

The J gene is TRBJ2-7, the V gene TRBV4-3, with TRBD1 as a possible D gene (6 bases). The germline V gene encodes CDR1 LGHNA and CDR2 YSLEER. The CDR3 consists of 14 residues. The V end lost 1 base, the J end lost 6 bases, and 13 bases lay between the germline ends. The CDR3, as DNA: TGCGCCAGCAGCCAAGTAACAGGGCAAGGCGAGCAGTACGTC. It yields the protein CASSQVTGQGEQYV.

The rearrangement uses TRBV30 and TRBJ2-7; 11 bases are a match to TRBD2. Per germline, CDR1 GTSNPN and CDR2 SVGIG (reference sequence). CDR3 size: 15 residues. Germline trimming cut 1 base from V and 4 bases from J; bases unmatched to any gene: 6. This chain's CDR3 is CAWSGSGGAFYEQYF. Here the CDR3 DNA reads TGTGCCTGGAGTGGTAGCGGGGGGGCCTTTTACGAGCAGTACTTC.

CDR3 residues: CATSDSFDDGYTF. The CDR3 DNA reads as TGTGCCACCAGTGATTCCTTTGACGATGGCTACACCTTC. The rearrangement links TRBV24-1 to TRBJ1-2; no definite D call. The ends were cut back, 2 bases at V and 6 bases at J, with 9 bases in the middle. The CDR3 totals 13 residues. Germline V gives CDR1 KGHDR, CDR2 SFDVKD.

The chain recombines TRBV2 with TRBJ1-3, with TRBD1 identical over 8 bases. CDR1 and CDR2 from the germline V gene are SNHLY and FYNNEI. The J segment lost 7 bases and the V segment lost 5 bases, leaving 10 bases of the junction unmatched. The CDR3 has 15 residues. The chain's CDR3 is CASSPYTGGQNTIYF. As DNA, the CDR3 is TGTGCCAGCAGTCCGTATACAGGGGGACAGAACACCATATATTTT.